This T cell receptor (beta chain) derives from a study of Graves' ophthalmopathy and Graves' hyperthyroidism. Study at large: Prior to any treatment, peripheral blood was collected at the time of initial diagnosis.

This clonotype was seen only once. What it binds is not known. RNA transcripts provided the template for amplifying TCR beta CDR3 regions. HTBI primers served in a first-round RT-PCR, which a second-round multiplex PCR followed. MiXCR was run by TCRdb on the multiplex PCR reads, yielding one entry per CDR3 protein. Found here are a few hundred thousand distinct CDR3 sequences, around a sixth of them singletons; the top ten hold roughly an eighth. PBMCs were obtained from roughly 10 ml of fresh peripheral blood. Findings and caveats of the study: In predicting ophthalmopathy progression, the model reached 65% to 71% sensitivity and under 85% specificity.

Trimming removed 4 bases at V and 10 bases at J, with 8 bases between. This CDR3 contains 12 residues. Germline loops: CDR1 SGHTA, CDR2 FQGTGA. The sequenced material came from peripheral blood. V is TRBV7-3 and J is TRBJ1-6; no firm D call. The source of this sequence is an adult man with Graves' ophthalmopathy. The DNA for the CDR3 is TGTGCCAGCAGCTCCAATGGATCACCCCTCCACTTT. This sequence encodes CASSSNGSPLHF.